The 17 T cell receptor beta chains below were found in one sample sequenced in a study of T cell changes during pregnancy in multiple sclerosis. Method: immunoSEQ multiplex PCR; TCRdb's copy keeps in-frame clones and lacks some. This table holds 45,000 to 50,000 clones, roughly 92% found once. The material sequenced was CD4+ T cells from peripheral blood mononuclear cells, taken in the second trimester of pregnancy. The source of these receptors is a female donor in good health, enrolled as a control in a pregnancy study.

V usage is TRBV19 and J usage is TRBJ2-7, with TRBD1 matching 7 bases. The germline CDR1 and CDR2 sequences are LNHDA and SQIVND (reference sequence). CDR3 length: 14 residues. The J segment lost 0 bases and the V segment lost 6 bases, leaving 5 bases of the junction unmatched. The CDR3 region is CASSRDSASYEQYF. DNA for the CDR3: TGTGCCAGTAGCCGGGACAGTGCCTCCTACGAGCAGTACTTC.

The V gene is TRBV4-2, the J gene TRBJ2-7; 8 bases match TRBD1. The CDR3 is 15 amino acids. V lost 1 base, J lost 0 bases, and 2 bases stayed unmatched. Germline assignment: CDR1 LGHNA and CDR2 YNFKEQ. CDR3 protein: CASSQGTGSSYEQYF. In DNA, the CDR3 is TGTGCCAGCAGCCAAGGGACAGGGAGCTCCTACGAGCAGTACTTC.

This sequence joins TRBV7-2 and TRBJ2-2; 7 bases fit TRBD1. The CDR3 loop spans 14 amino acids. Trimming took 5 bases from V and 1 from J; bases not matched to a gene: 1. Germline V gene lookup returns CDR1 SGHTA and CDR2 FQGNSA. The chain's CDR3 is CASSRDRNTGELFF. Written as DNA, the CDR3 is TGTGCCAGCAGCAGGGACAGGAACACCGGGGAGCTGTTTTTT.

The chain carries TRBV2 and TRBJ2-7; 7 bases are a match to TRBD2. This CDR3 region has 14 residues. The V gene's germline CDR1 is SNHLY and CDR2 FYNNEI. The V and J ends lost 7 bases and 5 bases, in that order; junction bases with no gene match: 11. CDR3 residues: CASTTWGGKHEQYF. The DNA for the CDR3 is TGTGCCAGCACCACATGGGGGGGGAAGCACGAGCAGTACTTC.

The chain joins TRBV4-3 to TRBJ2-4; 12 nucleotides align to TRBD2. The CDR3 is made up of 16 amino acids. After removal of 0 bases from V and 9 bases from J, the junction contained 6 bases not matched to a gene. Germline CDR1 LGHNA, CDR2 YSLEER. The CDR3 bases are TGCGCCAGCAGCCAAGAACCTAGCGGGGGGGCGGCCATTCAGTACTTC. It yields the protein CASSQEPSGGAAIQYF.

This clone came up once. The V call is TRBV11-2, the J call TRBJ2-5; 7 nucleotides match TRBD1. This CDR3 region has 13 residues. The junction had 6 bases not matched to a gene; V was cut back by 6 bases and J by 5 bases. Germline CDR1 reads SGHAT; CDR2 reads FQNNGV. CDR3 nucleotide sequence: TGTGCCAGCAGAAATACAGGGGTGGAGACCCAGTACTTC. Amino acids: CASRNTGVETQYF.

The V gene is TRBV21-1, the J gene TRBJ2-7; TRBD1, the table's D call, was not compared with the DNA. TRBV21-1 corresponds to a pseudogene. This CDR3 has 15 amino acids. Here the CDR3 DNA reads TGTGCCAGCAGCAGGAGGAGGGGGCGGATCTACGAGCAGTACTTC. This codes for CASSRRRGRIYEQYF.

This chain connects TRBV7-2 to TRBJ1-4; no firm D call. Germline lookup yields CDR1 SGHTA and CDR2 FQGNSA. Trimming shortened V by 3 bases and J by 8 bases, and 13 bases separated the two germline ends. The CDR3 spans 14 residues. This CDR3 reads CASSFGTAGEKLFF. The CDR3 nucleotides read TGTGCCAGCAGCTTTGGAACCGCCGGGGAAAAACTGTTTTTT.

In this sample, this clone turned up once. This chain connects TRBV6-4 to TRBJ2-2; D uncertain. Deletions cut 7 bases from V and 1 base from J, with 10 bases between. This CDR3 contains 14 residues. Germline values: CDR1 MRHNA, CDR2 SNTAGT. CDR3 in amino acids: CASTPELNTGELFF. CDR3 nucleotide sequence: TGTGCCAGCACCCCTGAGCTGAACACCGGGGAGCTGTTTTTT.

V is TRBV5-1 and J is TRBJ1-6; 7 bases align to TRBD1. The ends lost 0 bases at V and 5 bases at J; junction bases unmatched: 2. The germline CDR1 and CDR2 sequences are SGHRS and YFSETQ. The CDR3 loop spans 15 amino acids. The CDR3: CASSLEGQNNSPLHF. DNA of the CDR3: TGCGCCAGCAGCTTGGAGGGACAGAATAATTCACCCCTCCACTTT.

This chain links TRBV5-1 with TRBJ2-1; a weak D match, TRBD1 (6 bases). This CDR3 comprises 14 residues. V lost 3 bases and J lost 6, with 13 bases in between. Germline V gives CDR1 SGHRS, CDR2 YFSETQ. CDR3 region: CASSSHLDSNEQFF. The DNA of the CDR3 is TGCGCCAGCAGCTCCCACCTGGACAGCAATGAGCAGTTCTTC.

V usage is TRBV15 and J usage is TRBJ1-2; possibly TRBD1 for D (5 bases). The V gene's germline CDR1 is LNHNV and CDR2 YYDKDF (reference sequence). Between the trimmed V and J ends, which lost 3 bases and 4 bases, there was a span of 12 bases. CDR3 length equals 14 residues. This chain's CDR3 is CATSSGGGAYGYTF. The CDR3 coding sequence is TGTGCCACCAGCAGTGGGGGGGGAGCCTATGGCTACACCTTC.

This chain joins TRBV2 and TRBJ1-2; the match to TRBD1 covers 8 bases. This CDR3 comprises 14 residues. V trimming: 7 bases; J trimming: 7 bases; junction bases outside the gene matches: 11. The germline V gene encodes CDR1 SNHLY and CDR2 FYNNEI. CDR3 residues: CASTTDRDQGGYTF. The DNA of the CDR3 is TGTGCCAGCACGACGGACAGGGATCAGGGTGGCTACACCTTC.

The V and J genes are TRBV11-2 and TRBJ2-1; TRBD2 matches at 7 bases. The CDR3 covers 13 residues. Germline V gene data show CDR1 as SGHAT and CDR2 as FQNNGV. The ends lost 3 bases at V and 6 bases at J; junction bases unmatched: 2. Written as DNA, the CDR3 is TGTGCCAGCAGCTTTTGGGGGGGCAATGAGCAGTTCTTC. Translating gives CASSFWGGNEQFF.

This chain joins TRBV18 and TRBJ1-5, with 9 positions matching TRBD1. Germline assignment: CDR1 KGHSH and CDR2 LQKENI. The CDR3 totals 16 residues. Trimming removed 4 bases from V and 3 bases from J; junction bases left unmatched: 7. The CDR3 DNA reads as TGTGCCAGCTCACTTCAAACAGGGGGCGTCAATCAGCCCCAGCATTTT. This encodes CASSLQTGGVNQPQHF.

The chain employs TRBV5-1 and TRBJ1-6; 7 bases map to TRBD1. The CDR3 loop spans 16 amino acids. The V gene end was trimmed by 3 bases and the J gene end by 3 bases; junction bases not matched to a gene: 6. Germline V gene data show CDR1 as SGHRS and CDR2 as YFSETQ. The CDR3, as DNA: TGCGCCAGCAGCTACGACAGGGCAATCTATAATTCACCCCTCCACTTT. Encoded protein: CASSYDRAIYNSPLHF.

V gene TRBV7-2 combines with J gene TRBJ2-5; weak D call: TRBD2 (5 bases). CDR1 and CDR2 from the germline V gene are SGHTA and FQGNSA. There are 14 residues in the CDR3. The V end was cut by 2 bases, the J end by 1 base, with 8 bases between. CDR3 protein: CASSLNGVQETQYF. The CDR3 DNA follows: TGTGCCAGCAGCTTAAACGGGGTCCAAGAGACCCAGTACTTC.